Below, one T cell receptor beta chain is given with its context. Its antigen is not known. CDR1 MNHEY and CDR2 SMNVEV come from the germline V gene (reference sequence). This CDR3 is built from 12 residues. Trimming at V came to 4 bases and at J to 14 bases, leaving 5 bases not matched to a gene. TCRdb reanalysed the reads using MiXCR and keeps one entry per CDR3 protein. The sample lists fewer than 550,000 distinct CDR3 sequences; around 11% were seen once. This sample was taken from a study of T cell repertoires in cytomegalovirus infection. The overall study: CMV infection and matching HLA type were both indicated by public TCR beta signatures. Findings and limits, study-wide: The ex vivo response showed dominance by HLA-C-restricted CMV-specific TCR beta clonotypes. Identification of carriers of CMV plus the relevant HLA was achieved through cumulative public TCR beta family frequency.

This TCR was recovered from a human donor in good health (CMV status not recorded). Some clones in this sample may be carry-over from other donors' samples. Sequenced sample: PBMCs. The rearrangement uses TRBV27 and TRBJ1-6, with TRBD1 matching 7 bases. The CDR3 protein is CASSSTGISLHF. The CDR3 nucleotides are TGTGCCAGCAGTTCGACAGGGATTTCCCTCCACTTT.